The 25 T cell receptor beta chains reported below all come from one sample, sequenced in a study of regulatory T cells in long-lasting Graves disease. Building the TCR beta libraries relied on iRepertoire HTBI primers, and CDR3 regions underwent Arm-PCR. Each CDR3 protein is one row after TCRdb ran MiXCR on the multiplex PCR reads. The table shows fewer than 550,000 distinct CDR3 sequences, with about 22% occurring only once. The sample's time point: persistent/refractory GD, antithyroid drugs over 5 years with positive TRAb. Construction of the TCR library relied on RNA isolated from PBMCs. Sequences were derived from peripheral blood mononuclear cells (PBMCs), sampled when the disease was refractory, from a patient treated with antithyroid drugs. These TCRs come from a female donor with Graves disease.

This clonotype was recorded many times. The rearrangement joins TRBV6-5 to TRBJ1-2, with D perhaps matching TRBD1 (5 bases). Germline lookup yields CDR1 MNHEY and CDR2 SVGAGI. CDR3 size: 14 residues. The ends were cut back, 0 bases at V and 9 bases at J, with 14 bases in the middle. CDR3 sequence (DNA): TGTGCCAGCAGTTACTCGACGCAGGGTTTAAGCTACACCTTC. Its protein product is CASSYSTQGLSYTF.

The table lists this clonotype with many counts. This rearrangement joins TRBV3-1 to TRBJ2-5; either TRBD1 or TRBD2 may fit D (5 bases each). This CDR3 has 13 residues. Germline V gene lookup returns CDR1 LGHDT and CDR2 YNNKEL (reference sequence). The germline V and J ends were trimmed by 4 bases and 2 bases, with 8 bases remaining between them. As DNA, the CDR3 is TGTGCCAGCAGCCGGGGGTTTCAAGAGACCCAGTACTTC. Residues: CASSRGFQETQYF.

This clonotype appeared many times. The chain joins TRBV12-3 or TRBV12-4 to TRBJ2-7; tentatively, D is TRBD2 (5 bases). CDR3 length equals 13 residues. V was pared by 1 base and J by 5 bases, with 9 bases between. The CDR3 region has the DNA TGTGCCAGCAGTTTAGAAGTAGCGCACGAGCAGTACTTC. Its protein product is CASSLEVAHEQYF.

This clonotype appeared many times. The chain is built from TRBV30 and TRBJ1-4; D call uncertain. The CDR3 has 13 amino acids. Germline loops: CDR1 GTSNPN, CDR2 SVGIG (reference sequence). The V end was cut by 0 bases, the J end by 8 bases, with 10 bases between. The CDR3 sequence: CAWSVEGREKLFF. CDR3 coding DNA: TGTGCCTGGAGTGTAGAGGGTAGAGAAAAACTGTTTTTT.

The sample holds a few counts of this clonotype. This sequence joins TRBV19 and TRBJ1-5; 7 positions match TRBD1. Per germline, CDR1 LNHDA and CDR2 SQIVND (reference sequence). V shed 9 bases, J shed 0 bases, and the junction held 11 bases outside the gene matches. The length of the CDR3 is 16 residues. The CDR3 is CARGGQTPYSNQPQHF. DNA for the CDR3: TGTGCCAGAGGGGGACAGACCCCTTATAGCAATCAGCCCCAGCATTTT.

The rearrangement joins TRBV6-4 to TRBJ2-6, with TRBD2 identical over 12 bases. This CDR3 has 20 amino acids. The trim removed 7 bases at V and 0 bases at J, leaving 13 bases unmatched. Germline V gene data show CDR1 as MRHNA and CDR2 as SNTAGT. For the CDR3, the DNA is TGTGCCAGCACCGAGATGGGGACTAGCGGGCTAAACTCTGGGGCCAACGTCCTGACTTTC. Protein: CASTEMGTSGLNSGANVLTF.

This clonotype occurred many times. The chain carries TRBV27 and TRBJ2-7; 7 bases align to TRBD2. Germline V lookup: CDR1 MNHEY, CDR2 SMNVEV (reference sequence). CDR3 length: 14 amino acids. V shed 5 bases, J shed 3 bases, and the junction held 7 bases outside the gene matches. DNA for the CDR3: TGTGCCAGCAGTCCAAGCGGGACCCTCTACGAGCAGTACTTC. It encodes CASSPSGTLYEQYF.

This clonotype was counted many times. This rearrangement joins TRBV11-1 to TRBJ2-7; TRBD2 agrees at 9 bases. Trimming cost V 2 bases and J 2 bases; bases outside gene matches: 10. Germline CDR1 is SGHAT and CDR2 is FQDESV (reference sequence). This CDR3 is 17 amino acids long. CDR3 bases: TGTGCCAGCAGCTTACCCCCCCTAGCGGGGCAAACCTACGAGCAGTACTTC. It codes for CASSLPPLAGQTYEQYF.

The chain couples TRBV28 to TRBJ1-1; D remains ambiguous. Germline-derived CDR1 and CDR2 are MDHEN and SYDVKM. The V and J ends lost 2 bases and 8 bases respectively, with 15 bases between them. CDR3 length: 14 residues. The CDR3 protein is CASSLGRLPDEAFF. As DNA, the CDR3 is TGTGCCAGCAGTTTAGGTAGGTTGCCTGACGAAGCTTTCTTT. Full variable domain (outside the CDR3, taken from reference TRBV28 and TRBJ1-1): DVKVTQSSRYLVKRTGEKVFLECVQDMDHENMFWYRQDPGLGLRLIYFSYDVKMKEKGDIPEGYSVSREKKERFSLILESASTNQTSMYLCASSLGRLPDEAFFGQGTRLTVV.

Note on this clonotype: This may be a read error: a much more frequent sequence differs by one nucleotide. The chain combines TRBV27 with TRBJ1-2; no clear D. This CDR3 spans 13 amino acids. V shed 4 bases and J shed 3 bases, with 9 bases lying between them. Germline CDR1 is MNHEY and CDR2 is SMNVEV (reference sequence). Here the CDR3 reads CASSSVRHYGYTF. In DNA, the CDR3 is TGTGCCAGCAGTTCAGTGCGCCACTATGGCTACACCTTC.

This clonotype was recorded a few times. J is TRBJ1-1 and V is TRBV20-1, with D maybe TRBD1 (5 bases). Trimming left V 3 bases short and J 4 bases short, with 18 bases between. This CDR3 is 15 amino acids long. Per the germline V gene, CDR1 is DFQATT and CDR2 is SNEGSKA (reference sequence). The DNA for the CDR3 is TGCAGTGCTAGCCTCGGCGGGGGGACGAGCACTGAAGCTTTCTTT. It is translated as CSASLGGGTSTEAFF.

This clonotype was found many times. The chain links TRBV28 to TRBJ1-2; weak D call: TRBD1 (5 bases). Trimming removed 3 bases from V and 3 bases from J, with 14 bases in between. The CDR3 is 15 amino acids. Germline-derived CDR1 and CDR2 are MDHEN and SYDVKM. CDR3 coding DNA: TGTGCCAGCAGTTTCAACCCTAGAGGGGACTATGGCTACACCTTC. As protein: CASSFNPRGDYGYTF.

This clonotype was seen at least ten times. CDR3 loop: CASSATLTGGYNQPQHF. Here the CDR3 DNA reads TGTGCCAGCAGTGCCACCCTCACAGGGGGGTACAATCAGCCCCAGCATTTT. This sequence joins TRBV28 and TRBJ1-5, with 8 bases aligning to TRBD1. This CDR3 contains 17 residues. CDR1 and CDR2 (germline): MDHEN, SYDVKM. V was pared by 5 bases and J by 3 bases, with 12 bases of the junction left unmatched.

This clonotype has ten or more counts. The V and J genes are TRBV7-2 and TRBJ2-7, with 10 bases lining up with TRBD2. CDR1 SGHTA and CDR2 FQGNSA come from the germline V gene. The junction had 5 bases not matched to a gene; V was cut back by 0 bases and J by 3 bases. The CDR3 runs to 16 residues. Written as DNA, the CDR3 is TGTGCCAGCAGCTTAGCGGGGGGGACTAGCGACTACGAGCAGTACTTC. This translates into CASSLAGGTSDYEQYF.

Only a few counts were recorded for this clonotype. V and J are TRBV5-1 and TRBJ1-3; D gene unclear. Germline V gene lookup returns CDR1 SGHRS and CDR2 YFSETQ. This CDR3 region has 14 residues. V gave up 6 bases and J gave up 0 bases, with 10 bases separating them. CDR3 loop: CASTLNPSGNTIYF. In DNA form, the CDR3 reads TGCGCCAGCACTCTGAACCCCTCTGGAAACACCATATATTTT.

This clonotype was recorded at least ten times. This chain connects TRBV20-1 to TRBJ2-7; 9 bases fit TRBD1. The length of the CDR3 is 14 residues. Germline CDR1 reads DFQATT; CDR2 reads SNEGSKA (reference sequence). The V segment lost 6 bases and the J segment 0 bases; nucleotides outside the gene matches: 6. The CDR3 DNA is TGCAGTGCCTTCGACAGGGGGAGCTCCTACGAGCAGTACTTC. Amino acids: CSAFDRGSSYEQYF.

This clonotype was seen many times. This rearrangement joins TRBV28 to TRBJ2-5; 7 bases are a match to TRBD1. The germline CDR1 and CDR2 sequences are MDHEN and SYDVKM. The trim removed 6 bases at V and 5 bases at J, leaving 6 bases unmatched. There are 13 residues in the CDR3. CDR3 protein: CASRERGLETQYF. CDR3 sequence (DNA): TGTGCCAGCAGGGAAAGGGGGCTGGAGACCCAGTACTTC.

The V gene is TRBV5-1, the J gene TRBJ2-5; D unresolved. The germline CDR1 and CDR2 sequences are SGHRS and YFSETQ. Trimming took off 0 bases at V and 5 bases at J, with 11 bases between the two ends. The CDR3 is 14 residues long. The CDR3 region is CASSLGSNRETQYF. The CDR3 bases are TGCGCCAGCAGCTTGGGCTCAAATCGGGAGACCCAGTACTTC.

This clonotype was observed a few times. This chain links TRBV20-1 with TRBJ1-2; the match to TRBD1 covers 7 bases. The CDR3 totals 14 residues. Looked up from germline, CDR1 is DFQATT and CDR2 is SNEGSKA (reference sequence). Unmatched junction bases numbered 8, after V lost 5 bases and J lost 2 bases. The CDR3 sequence: CSAGEDRTNYGYTF. CDR3 nucleotides: TGCAGTGCTGGGGAGGACAGGACGAACTATGGCTACACCTTC.

This clonotype was recorded a few times. This chain uses TRBV20-1 with TRBJ2-3; 8 nucleotides align to TRBD2. The V gene's germline CDR1 is DFQATT and CDR2 SNEGSKA (reference sequence). J was trimmed by 5 bases and V by 3 bases; bases with no gene match: 10. There are 15 residues in the CDR3. CDR3 nucleotide sequence: TGCAGTGCTAGGGAGGCGAGCGGGAGACAAGATACGCAGTATTTT. This codes for CSAREASGRQDTQYF.

With regard to this clonotype: A single base separates this from a much larger clone, so it may be a read error. In nucleotides, the CDR3 is TGTGCCAGCAGCACTTCCGACAGGGAGCAATGGGAAGAGACCCAGTACTTC. Translated, it gives CASSTSDREQWEETQYF. The chain is built from TRBV7-9 and TRBJ2-5; TRBD1 aligns across 7 bases. There are 17 residues in the CDR3. With 5 bases clipped from V and 3 bases from J, the junction kept 15 bases outside the gene matches. Germline values: CDR1 SEHNR, CDR2 FQNEAQ (reference sequence).

This clonotype was recorded at least ten times. This chain links TRBV28 with TRBJ1-1; 8 bases match TRBD1. The V segment lost 5 bases and the J segment 11 bases; nucleotides outside the gene matches: 7. The germline V gene has CDR1 MDHEN and CDR2 SYDVKM. The CDR3 spans 12 residues. The CDR3 DNA reads as TGTGCCAGCAGTCCGCCGGACAGGGAGGCTTTCTTT. As protein: CASSPPDREAFF.

This clonotype was observed at least ten times. The chain has TRBV6-1 and TRBJ1-2, with D maybe TRBD1 (5 bases). The germline V gene has CDR1 MNHNS and CDR2 SASEGT. V was trimmed by 5 bases and J by 5 bases, leaving 9 bases between them. The CDR3 is made up of 12 amino acids. CDR3 coding DNA: TGTGCCAGCAGTACGGGGCGATATGGCTACACCTTC. Protein sequence: CASSTGRYGYTF.

There are many counts of this clonotype. V is TRBV20-1 and J is TRBJ1-1, with D perhaps matching TRBD1 (5 bases). There are 14 residues in the CDR3. Germline V CDR1 and CDR2: DFQATT, SNEGSKA (reference sequence). Trimming removed 7 bases from V and 1 base from J, with 16 bases in between. DNA of the CDR3: TGCAGTGTGATGGGGGGAAGTGAGAACACTGAAGCTTTCTTT. Translation: CSVMGGSENTEAFF.

This clonotype was detected many times. The junction departs from the called germline gene at one end, perhaps through a read error. The rearrangement uses TRBV28 and TRBJ2-5; TRBD2 matches at 11 bases. This CDR3 region has 15 residues. Germline CDR1 MDHEN, CDR2 SYDVKM. The CDR3 here is CASKGASGGQETQYF. The CDR3 DNA is TGTGCCAGCAAAGGGGCTAGCGGGGGGCAAGAGACCCAGTATTTC. Combining the CDR3 with reference TRBV28 and TRBJ2-5 gives the whole variable domain DVKVTQSSRYLVKRTGEKVFLECVQDMDHENMFWYRQDPGLGLRLIYFSYDVKMKEKGDIPEGYSVSREKKERFSLILESASTNQTSMYLCASKGASGGQETQYFGPGTRLLVL.